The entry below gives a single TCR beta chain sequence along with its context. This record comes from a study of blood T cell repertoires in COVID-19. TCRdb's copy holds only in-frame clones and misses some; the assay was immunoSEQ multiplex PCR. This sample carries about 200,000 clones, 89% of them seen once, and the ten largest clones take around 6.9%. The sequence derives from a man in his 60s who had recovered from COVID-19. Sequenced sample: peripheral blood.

The CDR3 loop is CASSQASHRERANRGTQYF. DNA of the CDR3: TGTGCCAGCAGCCAAGCCTCTCACCGGGAGCGGGCAAATCGGGGGACCCAGTACTTC. This rearrangement joins TRBV3-1 (or the pseudogene TRBV3-2) to TRBJ2-5; possible D gene TRBD2, 6 bases. The CDR3 is 19 amino acids. From germline, CDR1 is LGHDT and CDR2 YNNKEL (reference sequence). V lost 1 base and J lost 7, with 28 bases in between.